The clone carrying this T cell receptor (beta chain) was picked up a small number of times. Its antigen is still unknown. This sample is drawn from a study of shared clonotypes between healthy human individuals. About the study: Per-donor plates numbered three CD4 naive, three CD4 memory, two CD8 naive and one CD8 memory.

Germline V gives CDR1 SGHAT, CDR2 FQDESV (reference sequence). This CDR3 has 13 amino acids. Trimming removed 6 bases from V and 7 bases from J, with 12 bases in between. Assay used: immunoSEQ multiplex PCR; TCRdb lists only in-frame clones, some missing. The top ten clones hold approximately 1.6% of a sample with about 700,000 clones, 74% of them seen once. Findings of the study overall: The expectation was that sequencing depth would affect clonotype sharing among donors.

The origin of this receptor is a woman in her twenties or thirties in good health. Sequencing was done on a sample of memory CD4+ T cells sorted from blood. Subset: CD45RA-negative fraction. J is TRBJ2-2 and V is TRBV11-1, with D perhaps TRBD1 (6 bases). The CDR3 DNA sequence: TGTGCCAGCAGAGAACAGGGAGACGGGGAGCTGTTTTTT. It codes for CASREQGDGELFF.